This T cell receptor beta chain was identified in a study of cytomegalovirus exposure and HLA in healthy donors. For the study at large: HLA-typed donors contributed around 82 million unique TCRs, which were held in an early data release.

Notes on the study in general: In a later analysis, at a false discovery rate of 0.05, fewer than 20,000 TCR beta sequences were associated with HLA alleles. Of the V segments, some could not be distinguished, including TRBV6-2 and TRBV6-3, and were excluded.

Concerning this clone: Its antigen is as yet unknown.

Germline CDR1 and CDR2: MNHNY and SVGAGI (reference sequence). With 3 bases removed from V and 0 bases from J, the gap between germline ends came to 12 bases. CDR3 length: 16 amino acids. The study ran its PCR with 60 Vbeta and 13 Jbeta primers. Method: immunoSEQ multiplex PCR; TCRdb's copy keeps in-frame clones and lacks some. The sample has approximately 140,000 clones, and its top ten clones hold roughly 2%. The receptor was isolated from a woman aged 18-35 years in good health and CMV-seronegative. This rearrangement joins TRBV6-6 to TRBJ1-3; D may be TRBD1 (5 bases). The material sequenced was PBMCs. CDR3 coding DNA: TGTGCCAGCAGTTATACAGGAGACCTCTCTGGAAACACCATATATTTT. Its translation is CASSYTGDLSGNTIYF.